The clone carrying this T cell receptor (beta chain) was seen more than once but under ten times. These data belong to a study of blood T cell repertoires in COVID-19. Turning to the study itself: T cells, B-cell-depleted T cells, or PBMCs supplied cDNA or gDNA.

The germline V gene encodes CDR1 SNHLY and CDR2 FYNNEI. Trimming removed 2 bases from V and 7 bases from J, with 9 bases in between. CDR3 length equals 13 residues. As processed by the authors: Reference gene primer amplification in the assay estimated nucleated cell counts. The method was immunoSEQ multiplex PCR; TCRdb's version includes in-frame clones alone and lacks a portion of them. The V and J calls and the clone size are those of that table, but D and trimming were determined from the DNA. The sample has 200,000 to 250,000 clones, 79% seen once. The clonotype was recovered from a woman in her thirties or forties with active or convalescent COVID-19. The J gene is TRBJ1-5, the V gene TRBV2, with unresolved D. The sample comprised peripheral blood. The CDR3 reads CASSESGEQPQHF. CDR3 nucleotide sequence: TGTGCCAGCAGTGAAAGCGGGGAACAGCCCCAGCATTTT.